One sample yielded the 31 T cell receptor beta chains listed below, sequenced in a study of T cell responses to AZD1222 COVID-19 vaccine listed by TCRdb under 2021. Reading the label with the study, this specimen's time point is: baseline before first vaccination. The receptor library was made with the immunoSEQ multiplex PCR assay. TCRdb mirrors the immuneACCESS table, restricted to in-frame sequences. Some clones are absent from its copies; in checked studies, under half trace to an unresolved V gene, and the reason for the others is unknown. Within this sample are about 150,000 clones, with approximately 83% of them counted one time only. The ten largest clones represent 7.5% to 8.5% of the sample. The sequences come from peripheral blood, collected on day 0 of AZD1222 vaccination. The source of these receptors is an adult in good health.

This chain joins TRBV11-2 and TRBJ2-2; D may be TRBD1 (5 bases). Germline loops: CDR1 SGHAT, CDR2 FQNNGV. V lost 7 bases and J lost 7, with 13 bases in between. This CDR3 is built from 13 residues. CDR3: CASTLGARGELFF. The CDR3 coding sequence is TGTGCCAGCACCCTTGGGGCCCGCGGGGAGCTGTTTTTT.

V and J are TRBV7-9 and TRBJ2-3; no clear D gene. CDR3 length equals 14 residues. CDR1 is SEHNR, CDR2 FQNEAQ, per germline (reference sequence). Trimming pared 5 bases from V and 5 bases from J, leaving 14 bases between. The CDR3 DNA is TGTGCCAGCAGCCCCTCAACCCGCCAAGATACGCAGTATTTT. It encodes CASSPSTRQDTQYF.

This chain joins TRBV3-1 (or the pseudogene TRBV3-2) and TRBJ2-7; D gene uncertain. The CDR3 totals 13 residues. Trimming cost V 3 bases and J 3 bases, with 9 bases left between them. Germline CDR1 is LGHDT and CDR2 is YNNKEL (reference sequence). The CDR3 loop is CASSQLGNYEQYF. CDR3 in DNA: TGTGCCAGCAGCCAGCTAGGAAACTACGAGCAGTACTTC.

The chain carries TRBV3-1 (or the pseudogene TRBV3-2) and TRBJ2-7; 8 nucleotides align to TRBD2. The CDR3 has 16 amino acids. J gave up 2 bases and V 2 bases, and 8 bases lay outside the gene matches. Germline lookup yields CDR1 LGHDT and CDR2 YNNKEL (reference sequence). CDR3 in amino acids: CASSQQLTSGPYEQYF. In DNA, the CDR3 is TGTGCCAGCAGCCAACAACTTACTAGCGGCCCCTACGAGCAGTACTTC.

Turning to this clone: Other DNA sequences in the sample encode the same CDR3. The gene calls are TRBV9 and TRBJ1-1, with a weak D call TRBD1 (6 bases). V was cut by 2 bases and J by 1 base, with 9 bases left in between. CDR1 is SGDLS, CDR2 YYNGEE, per germline. The CDR3 is 14 amino acids. The CDR3 DNA sequence: TGTGCCAGCAGCGTTACAGGGCAGAACACTGAAGCTTTCTTT. Protein product: CASSVTGQNTEAFF.

This sequence joins TRBV11-2 and TRBJ2-1; D uncertain. This CDR3 spans 15 amino acids. Per the germline V gene, CDR1 is SGHAT and CDR2 is FQNNGV. V gave up 0 bases and J gave up 1 base, with 7 bases separating them. The DNA of the CDR3 is TGTGCCAGCAGCTTAGATCGCCCTTCCTACAATGAGCAGTTCTTC. Its translation: CASSLDRPSYNEQFF.

V usage is TRBV2 and J usage is TRBJ2-1; 10 nucleotides line up with TRBD2. J was trimmed by 7 bases and V by 3 bases; bases with no gene match: 6. Germline CDR1 and CDR2: SNHLY and FYNNEI. This CDR3 contains 15 residues. The CDR3 sequence: CASSDVAGGNNEQFF. The CDR3 DNA sequence: TGTGCCAGCAGTGACGTAGCGGGGGGTAATAATGAGCAGTTCTTC.

CDR3 coding DNA: TGTGCCTGGGAGGGGGCGGGATCACCCCTCCACTTT. Translated, it gives CAWEGAGSPLHF. V is TRBV30 and J is TRBJ1-6, with 7 bases matching TRBD1. J was trimmed by 10 bases and V by 5 bases; bases with no gene match: 5. Germline CDR1 GTSNPN, CDR2 SVGIG (reference sequence). The CDR3 is 12 amino acids.

The V gene is TRBV5-6, the J gene TRBJ1-2, with D tentatively TRBD1 (5 bases). The V end lost 4 bases, the J end lost 4 bases, and 14 bases lay between the germline ends. Germline lookup yields CDR1 SGHDT and CDR2 YYEEEE. The CDR3 consists of 14 residues. The CDR3 bases are TGTGCCAGCAGCCGCGGGGCGGCCACCTATGGCTACACCTTC. Protein product: CASSRGAATYGYTF.

CDR3 DNA: TGTGCCAGCAGCGTCGGGGAGACCCAGTACTTC. Amino acid sequence: CASSVGETQYF. The chain uses TRBV12-3 or TRBV12-4 and TRBJ2-5; D unclear. The CDR3 sequence is 11 residues long. Deletions cut 6 bases from V and 5 bases from J, with 7 bases between.

CDR3 DNA: TGTGCCAGCAGTTTGTTGAGCGAACCTTACACAGATACGCAGTATTTT. This codes for CASSLLSEPYTDTQYF. The rearrangement links TRBV27 to TRBJ2-3; the D is unclear. Per germline, CDR1 MNHEY and CDR2 SMNVEV (reference sequence). The CDR3 spans 16 residues. V was shortened by 3 bases and J by 2 bases, with 15 bases between the two germline ends.

The table lists this clone with a count of one. The genes are TRBV7-8 and TRBJ1-2; 9 bases line up with TRBD1. The CDR3 is 16 residues long. CDR1 is SGHVS, CDR2 FQNEAQ, per germline. The junction had 13 bases not matched to a gene; V was cut back by 3 bases and J by 8 bases. CDR3 protein: CASSFDDSGTGRGYTF. CDR3 nucleotide sequence: TGTGCCAGCAGCTTCGATGATTCCGGGACAGGGAGAGGCTACACCTTC. The full variable domain, rest sourced from reference TRBV7-8 and TRBJ1-2, is GAGVSQSPRYKVAKRGQDVALRCDPISGHVSLFWYQQALGQGPEFLTYFQNEAQLDKSGLPSDRFFAERPEGSVSTLKIQRTQQEDSAVYLCASSFDDSGTGRGYTFGSGTRLTVV.

V and J are TRBV3-1 (or the pseudogene TRBV3-2) and TRBJ2-7, with 8 nucleotides matching TRBD1. The germline V gene has CDR1 LGHDT and CDR2 YNNKEL (reference sequence). The V gene end was trimmed by 6 bases and the J gene end by 4 bases; junction bases not matched to a gene: 11. This CDR3 has 15 amino acids. In nucleotides, the CDR3 is TGTGCCAGCAGTTACCTTGGGACAGGCATGTACGAGCAGTACTTC. Residues: CASSYLGTGMYEQYF.

The rearrangement uses TRBV6-6 and TRBJ2-7, with 7 positions matching TRBD2. Germline CDR1 MNHNY, CDR2 SVGAGI (reference sequence). V lost 9 bases, J lost 3 bases, and 8 bases stayed unmatched. This CDR3 has 13 residues. CDR3 coding DNA: TGTGCCAGTACAACTAGCGAATACTACGAGCAGTACTTC. Residues: CASTTSEYYEQYF.

V and J are TRBV3-1 (or the pseudogene TRBV3-2) and TRBJ2-3; 10 nucleotides align to TRBD1. V trimming: 0 bases; J trimming: 0 bases; junction bases outside the gene matches: 6. The CDR3 runs to 18 residues. CDR1 is LGHDT, CDR2 YNNKEL, per germline (reference sequence). CDR3 region: CASSQDGDRGGSTDTQYF. The CDR3 region has the DNA TGTGCCAGCAGCCAAGATGGGGACAGGGGTGGGAGCACAGATACGCAGTATTTT.

This clone was observed a few times. J is TRBJ1-6 and V is TRBV11-2, with TRBD1 as a possible D gene (5 bases). There are 12 residues in the CDR3. V lost 5 bases, J lost 14 bases, and 13 bases lay in between. The germline V gene encodes CDR1 SGHAT and CDR2 FQNNGV. The chain's CDR3 is CASSPGDVSLHF. As DNA, the CDR3 is TGTGCCAGCAGCCCGGGGGATGTTTCCCTCCACTTT.

The chain joins TRBV18 to TRBJ1-3, with a possible D match to TRBD1 (5 bases). V lost 5 bases to trimming and J lost 0 bases, with 11 bases between them. This CDR3 contains 15 residues. Germline V lookup: CDR1 KGHSH, CDR2 LQKENI. CDR3 region: CASSGQGNSGNTIYF. Written as DNA, the CDR3 is TGTGCCAGCTCAGGGCAGGGCAACTCTGGAAACACCATATATTTT.

J is TRBJ1-1 and V is TRBV29-1, with D uncertain. V was shortened by 8 bases and J by 3 bases, with 7 bases between the two germline ends. The CDR3 is 10 residues long. Germline-derived CDR1 and CDR2 are SQVTM and ANQGSEA. The CDR3 region is CSTRDTEAFF. The CDR3 nucleotides read TGCAGCACCCGGGACACTGAAGCTTTCTTT.

Only one count was recorded for this clone. The chain employs TRBV5-1 and TRBJ2-7; D ambiguous. This CDR3 contains 14 residues. Germline V gene data show CDR1 as SGHRS and CDR2 as YFSETQ. V was shortened by 5 bases and J by 0 bases, with 12 bases between the two germline ends. The CDR3 sequence: CASRGGGDSYEQYF. The CDR3 bases are TGCGCCAGCAGAGGTGGTGGGGACTCCTACGAGCAGTACTTC.

This rearrangement joins TRBV2 to TRBJ2-1; D unclear. V was pared by 2 bases and J by 10 bases, with 9 bases between. CDR3 size: 12 residues. In germline, CDR1 is SNHLY, CDR2 FYNNEI. The CDR3 DNA reads TGTGCCAGCAGTGAATCAGGCCCAGAGCAGTTCTTC. Translated: CASSESGPEQFF.

This clone was counted once. The chain recombines TRBV10-3 with TRBJ2-5; 9 bases align to TRBD1. The V segment lost 0 bases and the J segment 4 bases; nucleotides outside the gene matches: 3. Germline V lookup: CDR1 ENHRY, CDR2 SYGVKD. CDR3 length: 15 residues. This CDR3 is CAISESRTGVETQYF. Here the CDR3 DNA reads TGTGCCATCAGTGAGTCGCGGACAGGGGTAGAGACCCAGTACTTC.

The genes are TRBV2 and TRBJ2-1; no clear D gene. V dropped 6 bases and J dropped 15 bases, with 18 bases sitting between them. Germline V gene sequence: CDR1 SNHLY, CDR2 FYNNEI. The CDR3 consists of 12 residues. The CDR3 DNA is TGTGCCAGCAGCGTAAGTTTACCTCCCCCGTTCTTC. As protein: CASSVSLPPPFF.

The gene calls are TRBV11-2 and TRBJ1-2; unclear D gene. The CDR3 length is 14 residues. Germline-derived CDR1 and CDR2 are SGHAT and FQNNGV. V lost 3 bases and J 8 bases, leaving 16 bases between the germline ends. The CDR3 reads CASSLKPATGGYTF. Written as DNA, the CDR3 is TGTGCCAGCAGCTTGAAACCCGCAACGGGGGGCTACACCTTC.

The chain carries TRBV18 and TRBJ1-1; D is undetermined. Trimming took off 3 bases at V and 0 bases at J, with 11 bases between the two ends. The CDR3 runs to 15 residues. Germline V gene lookup returns CDR1 KGHSH and CDR2 LQKENI. CDR3 loop: CASSPLALMNTEAFF. The CDR3 nucleotides are TGTGCCAGCTCACCCCTTGCCCTGATGAACACTGAAGCTTTCTTT. Full variable domain (missing parts from reference TRBV18 and TRBJ1-1): NAGVMQNPRHLVRRRGQEARLRCSPMKGHSHVYWYRQLPEEGLKFMVYLQKENIIDESGMPKERFSAEFPKEGPSILRIQQVVRGDSAAYFCASSPLALMNTEAFFGQGTRLTVV.

The rearrangement joins TRBV21-1 to TRBJ2-5. TRBV21-1 is recorded as a pseudogene. The CDR3 has 15 residues. CDR3 loop: CASSNEGLLQETQYF. DNA for the CDR3: TGTGCCAGCAGCAACGAAGGCCTCCTCCAAGAGACCCAGTACTTC.

The CDR3 region has the DNA TGTGCCAGCAGCCTTAACCGGGACAGGTCCCACTACGAGCAGTACTTC. Its protein product is CASSLNRDRSHYEQYF. The J gene is TRBJ2-7, the V gene TRBV7-2; 8 bases map to TRBD1. The CDR3 contains 16 residues. J gave up 3 bases and V 5 bases, and 12 bases lay outside the gene matches. Germline CDR1 and CDR2: SGHTA and FQGNSA.

The rearrangement joins TRBV6-1 to TRBJ1-3; D call uncertain. Trimming took 4 bases from V and 0 from J, leaving 13 bases between them. Per the germline V gene, CDR1 is MNHNS and CDR2 is SASEGT. The CDR3 length is 16 residues. For the CDR3, the DNA is TGTGCCAGCAGTGTCGTCGGAGCGCACTCTGGAAACACCATATATTTT. This translates into CASSVVGAHSGNTIYF.

This chain connects TRBV7-9 to TRBJ2-4; 9 positions match TRBD1. Losses at the gene ends were 5 bases for V and 5 bases for J; bases not matched to a gene: 10. This CDR3 has 16 residues. Per the germline V gene, CDR1 is SEHNR and CDR2 is FQNEAQ (reference sequence). In nucleotides, the CDR3 is TGTGCCAGCAGCGACGGGACAGGGCGAAGAGAAAACATTCAGTACTTC. Protein: CASSDGTGRRENIQYF. The variable domain in full, completed from reference TRBV7-9 and TRBJ2-4, reads DTGVSQNPRHKITKRGQNVTFRCDPISEHNRLYWYRQTLGQGPEFLTYFQNEAQLEKSRLLSDRFSAERPKGSFSTLEIQRTEQGDSAMYLCASSDGTGRRENIQYFGAGTRLSVL.

This chain uses TRBV19 with TRBJ1-2; TRBD1 aligns across 11 bases. Germline-derived CDR1 and CDR2 are LNHDA and SQIVND (reference sequence). V was clipped by 6 bases and J by 3 bases; unmatched bases: 6. The CDR3 totals 15 residues. The CDR3 DNA reads TGTGCCAGTAGACTGGGACAGGGGGTCGACTATGGCTACACCTTC. Amino acids: CASRLGQGVDYGYTF.

The chain carries TRBV6-1 and TRBJ2-3; D might be TRBD2 (6 bases). Trimming shortened V by 2 bases and J by 3 bases, and 15 bases separated the two germline ends. Germline V gene data show CDR1 as MNHNS and CDR2 as SASEGT. CDR3 length: 16 amino acids. CDR3 in amino acids: CASSERGRLLTDTQYF. Here the CDR3 DNA reads TGTGCCAGCAGTGAACGGGGGAGGCTTCTTACAGATACGCAGTATTTT.

The J gene is TRBJ2-1, the V gene TRBV2, with D perhaps matching TRBD1 or TRBD2 (5 bases each). V gave up 7 bases and J gave up 5 bases, with 15 bases separating them. Germline V CDR1 and CDR2: SNHLY, FYNNEI. The CDR3 is 14 residues long. The CDR3: CASTEGDGDNEQFF. The CDR3 nucleotides read TGTGCCAGCACGGAAGGGGACGGTGACAATGAGCAGTTCTTC.